This T cell receptor beta chain was obtained from a study of blood T cell repertoires in COVID-19. Study as a whole: From T cells, B-cell-depleted T cells, or PBMCs came the material, which was cDNA or gDNA.

How the authors handled the data: Reference gene primer amplification in the assay estimated nucleated cell counts. The repertoire was sequenced with immunoSEQ multiplex PCR; TCRdb's copy has only in-frame clones and lacks some. That table is the source of V, J and clone size, and D and trimming were worked out from the DNA. The sample has 310,000 or so clones, around 90% seen once. Germline values: CDR1 SEHNR, CDR2 FQNEAQ (reference sequence). The CDR3 extends over 17 amino acids. Trimming removed 1 base at V and 1 base at J, with 14 bases between. This rearrangement joins TRBV7-9 to TRBJ1-5, with D maybe TRBD1 (6 bases). The receptor comes from a woman in her 50s who had recovered from COVID-19. Sample: peripheral blood. The CDR3 coding sequence is TGTGCCAGCAGCTTAGGACCTCGGGGGGCGAGCAATCAGCCCCAGCATTTT. It is translated as CASSLGPRGASNQPQHF.